Detailed here is one TCR beta chain. The antigen it recognizes is unknown. Per-nucleotide qualities are absent, and no much larger clonotype sits a single base away. These data originate in a study of technical replicates of blood from a handful of donors (dated by TCRdb to 2015 to 2018). To prepare the library, the immunoSEQ multiplex PCR assay was applied. Sourced from immuneACCESS, this table was stored by TCRdb with only in-frame sequences that have V and J called. A share of the clones is absent; for the studies checked, an unresolved V gene accounts for under half, and the remainder has no known explanation. Recorded for this sample are 55,000 to 75,000 clones; approximately 87% of them occurred a single time. The top ten constitute about 5.2% of the sample. From its cysteine to its phenylalanine, the CDR3 spans 16 amino acids. Just the 48-base CDR3 DNA is kept, in frame starting at base 1. From the germline V gene, CDR1 is ENHRY and CDR2 is SYGVKD. The V and J ends are trimmed by 4 bases and 8 bases, leaving 21 bases between them.

The clonotype comes from a human donor in good health. Some clones in this sample may be carry-over from other donors' samples. The rearranged segments are TRBV10-3 and TRBJ2-1; the D region possibly corresponds to TRBD1 (6 bases align). Sequencing used PBMCs. The DNA reads TGTGCCATCAGTGGGGATGATAGGGGGAGAGTCGATGAGCAGTTCTTC. The translation is CAISGDDRGRVDEQFF.